Below, 28 T cell receptor beta chains from the same sample are listed, as sequenced in a study of T cell changes during pregnancy in multiple sclerosis. The assay was immunoSEQ multiplex PCR, and TCRdb's table has in-frame clones only and misses some. Among 84,000 or so clones listed, about 94% were seen once. The material sequenced was peripheral blood, taken in the third trimester of pregnancy. The origin of the receptors is a female donor with multiple sclerosis, enrolled in a pregnancy study.

In this sample, this clone turned up once. V gene TRBV7-9 combines with J gene TRBJ1-2; D is possibly TRBD1 (5 bases). The CDR3 runs to 15 residues. V lost 2 bases and J lost 2, with 12 bases in between. CDR1 is SEHNR and CDR2 is FQNEAQ in the germline V gene (reference sequence). The CDR3 sequence: CASSLQVAGNYGYTF. The CDR3 DNA reads as TGTGCCAGCAGCTTACAGGTGGCAGGGAACTATGGCTACACCTTC.

The chain links TRBV9 to TRBJ2-6; 9 bases map to TRBD1. Trimming took 4 bases from V and 2 from J; bases not matched to a gene: 13. The CDR3 consists of 19 residues. The V gene's germline CDR1 is SGDLS and CDR2 YYNGEE. The CDR3 DNA sequence: TGTGCCAGCAGCACACCGGGACAGGGAGGTGCGGCTGGGGCCAACGTCCTGACTTTC. Translation gives CASSTPGQGGAAGANVLTF.

This rearrangement joins TRBV4-1 to TRBJ2-3, with D possibly being TRBD1 (5 bases). The V end lost 0 bases, the J end lost 10 bases, and 14 bases lay between the germline ends. The CDR3 is 14 residues long. Germline CDR1 and CDR2: MGHRA and YSYEKL. In nucleotides, the CDR3 is TGCGCCAGCAGCCAAGAAGGGGCCCCCTTTGCGCAGTATTTT. Its translation is CASSQEGAPFAQYF.

The V and J genes are TRBV5-6 and TRBJ2-7; 10 bases line up with TRBD1. CDR3 size: 16 residues. Germline V gives CDR1 SGHDT, CDR2 YYEEEE. The V gene end was trimmed by 2 bases and the J gene end by 3 bases; junction bases not matched to a gene: 8. The chain's CDR3 is CASSLVPGQGNYEQYF. In DNA form, the CDR3 reads TGTGCCAGCAGCTTAGTCCCGGGACAGGGGAACTACGAGCAGTACTTC.

This chain joins TRBV18 and TRBJ1-3; D is uncertain. Trimming shortened V by 2 bases and J by 4 bases, and 6 bases separated the two germline ends. Germline V gene data show CDR1 as KGHSH and CDR2 as LQKENI. The CDR3 loop spans 13 amino acids. The CDR3 DNA reads as TGTGCCAGCTCACCAACAGAAGGAAACACCATATATTTT. Translation: CASSPTEGNTIYF.

V is TRBV5-6 and J is TRBJ2-7; 7 bases are a match to TRBD1. Per the germline V gene, CDR1 is SGHDT and CDR2 is YYEEEE. With V trimmed by 3 bases and J by 0 bases, 18 bases remained unmatched. This CDR3 comprises 19 residues. The CDR3 here is CASSSVLTQTGALSYEQYF. In DNA, the CDR3 is TGTGCCAGCAGCTCGGTACTCACACAAACAGGGGCCCTCTCCTACGAGCAGTACTTC.

The chain employs TRBV13 and TRBJ2-5; 10 bases are shared with TRBD2. There are 15 residues in the CDR3. Trimming took 5 bases from V and 5 from J; bases not matched to a gene: 8. CDR1 and CDR2 (germline): PRHDT, FYEKMQ (reference sequence). CDR3 DNA sequence: TGTGCCAGCAGCCCAGGGGGACTAGCGAGTGAGACCCAGTACTTC. It encodes CASSPGGLASETQYF.

This clone was seen a single time. The gene calls are TRBV4-1 and TRBJ2-1; 7 nucleotides line up with TRBD1. Germline V CDR1 and CDR2: MGHRA, YSYEKL. V gave up 2 bases and J gave up 4 bases; unmatched junction bases: 11. This CDR3 is 17 amino acids long. CDR3 bases: TGCGCCAGCAGCCAACCCGGGACAGTGAGCCTTTACAATGAGCAGTTCTTC. Its translation is CASSQPGTVSLYNEQFF.

The rearrangement joins TRBV5-6 to TRBJ2-7; 9 nucleotides line up with TRBD1. CDR1 is SGHDT and CDR2 is YYEEEE in the germline V gene. V trimming: 0 bases; J trimming: 2 bases; junction bases outside the gene matches: 6. The CDR3 spans 16 residues. CDR3 protein: CASSLATGGFTYEQYF. The DNA for the CDR3 is TGTGCCAGCAGCTTGGCCACAGGGGGCTTTACCTACGAGCAGTACTTC. The full variable domain, with the rest looked up from reference TRBV5-6 and TRBJ2-7, is DAGVTQSPTHLIKTRGQQVTLRCSPKSGHDTVSWYQQALGQGPQFIFQYYEEEERQRGNFPDRFSGHQFPNYSSELNVNALLLGDSALYLCASSLATGGFTYEQYFGPGTRLTVT.

In DNA, the CDR3 is TGTGCCAGCAGTTACACTGTCGGGGATGAAAAACTGTTTTTT. Translation gives CASSYTVGDEKLFF. The J gene is TRBJ1-4, the V gene TRBV6-6; D gene uncertain. Germline loops: CDR1 MNHNY, CDR2 SVGAGI (reference sequence). CDR3 length: 14 residues. Trimming removed 2 bases from V and 6 bases from J, with 10 bases in between.

The V gene is TRBV27, the J gene TRBJ2-1; TRBD2 is a possible D gene (7 bases). The CDR3 is 12 amino acids. CDR1 MNHEY and CDR2 SMNVEV come from the germline V gene (reference sequence). Trimming removed 6 bases from V and 15 bases from J, with 18 bases in between. The CDR3 coding sequence is TGTGCCAGCAGCCCAGGACCGGGGGGCAGGTTCTTC. Translating gives CASSPGPGGRFF.

V usage is TRBV4-1 and J usage is TRBJ2-1, with 7 bases that match TRBD2. In germline, CDR1 is MGHRA, CDR2 YSYEKL. The CDR3 loop spans 15 amino acids. V dropped 6 bases and J dropped 3; count of bases not matched to a gene: 8. CDR3 coding DNA: TGCGCCAGCAGTCTTCTCGGACTAGTCTACAATGAGCAGTTCTTC. This sequence encodes CASSLLGLVYNEQFF.

The chain recombines TRBV9 with TRBJ2-2, with 8 bases fitting TRBD1. V was pared by 2 bases and J by 2 bases, with 5 bases of the junction left unmatched. Looked up from germline, CDR1 is SGDLS and CDR2 is YYNGEE. This CDR3 is 16 amino acids long. CDR3 sequence (DNA): TGTGCCAGCAGCGTTCCCGGGACAGGCAACACCGGGGAGCTGTTTTTT. Protein: CASSVPGTGNTGELFF.

The DNA of the CDR3 is TGCGCCAGCAGTGAGTCCGGCACAGATACGCAGTATTTT. Protein: CASSESGTDTQYF. This sequence joins TRBV10-2 and TRBJ2-3; D remains ambiguous. This CDR3 region has 13 residues. V lost 0 bases to trimming and J lost 1 base, with 2 bases between them. Germline assignment: CDR1 WSHSY and CDR2 SAAADI.

This sequence joins TRBV4-2 and TRBJ1-6; tentatively, D is TRBD1 (5 bases). CDR3 size: 21 residues. Per germline, CDR1 LGHNA and CDR2 YNFKEQ. V lost 4 bases, J lost 5 bases, and 30 bases lay in between. CDR3 protein: CASSPTDGGGTGIGNNSPLHF. The CDR3 DNA follows: TGTGCCAGCAGCCCGACTGACGGCGGGGGAACGGGAATAGGGAATAATTCACCCCTCCACTTT.

V usage is TRBV7-3 and J usage is TRBJ2-5; 10 nucleotides agree with TRBD2. V lost 5 bases and J lost 3; bases outside the gene matches: 6. Germline lookup yields CDR1 SGHTA and CDR2 FQGTGA. CDR3 length: 15 amino acids. CDR3 nucleotide sequence: TGTGCCAGCAGCCCCGGGCTAGCGGGGGAAGAGACCCAGTACTTC. As protein: CASSPGLAGEETQYF.

The V gene is TRBV9, the J gene TRBJ1-3; D gene unclear. Germline CDR1 and CDR2: SGDLS and YYNGEE. The CDR3 spans 16 residues. V was trimmed by 0 bases and J by 0 bases, leaving 10 bases between them. In nucleotides, the CDR3 is TGTGCCAGCAGCGTAGATTTGAGTGGCTCTGGAAACACCATATATTTT. This gives the protein CASSVDLSGSGNTIYF.

The chain has TRBV2 and TRBJ1-4, with D possibly being TRBD1 (5 bases). There are 14 residues in the CDR3. CDR1 and CDR2 from the germline V gene are SNHLY and FYNNEI. Trimming cost V 2 bases and J 7 bases, with 11 bases left between them. CDR3 sequence reads: CASSEFAQGEKLFF. The DNA of the CDR3 is TGTGCCAGCAGTGAATTTGCCCAGGGTGAAAAACTGTTTTTT.

The chain couples TRBV9 to TRBJ1-2; D is perhaps TRBD1 (5 bases). The germline V gene has CDR1 SGDLS and CDR2 YYNGEE. The V gene lost 0 bases and the J gene lost 6 bases, with 9 bases spanning the gap. There are 13 residues in the CDR3. DNA of the CDR3: TGTGCCAGCAGCGTAGAGGGGATCGATGGCTACACCTTC. It translates to CASSVEGIDGYTF. Based on the CDR3 plus reference TRBV9 and TRBJ1-2, the full variable domain is DSGVTQTPKHLITATGQRVTLRCSPRSGDLSVYWYQQSLDQGLQFLIQYYNGEERAKGNILERFSAQQFPDLHSELNLSSLELGDSALYFCASSVEGIDGYTFGSGTRLTVV.

Only one count was recorded for this clone. The chain is built from TRBV4-2 and TRBJ2-3; 9 bases map to TRBD2. CDR1 LGHNA and CDR2 YNFKEQ come from the germline V gene. This CDR3 has 16 residues. J was trimmed by 2 bases and V by 3 bases; bases with no gene match: 6. The CDR3 DNA reads TGTGCCAGCAGCCAGCGTCTAGCGGGATTCACAGATACGCAGTATTTT. It is translated as CASSQRLAGFTDTQYF.

The rearrangement links TRBV19 to TRBJ2-5, with D possibly being TRBD2 (5 bases). CDR3 length: 13 residues. Germline loops: CDR1 LNHDA, CDR2 SQIVND (reference sequence). V was shortened by 3 bases and J by 1 base, with 6 bases between the two germline ends. CDR3 nucleotides: TGTGCCAGTAGTATTGGAGGCCAAGAGACCCAGTACTTC. Translating it yields CASSIGGQETQYF.

The chain uses TRBV19 and TRBJ2-6; D is perhaps TRBD1 (6 bases). The CDR3 loop spans 16 amino acids. V lost 1 base and J 2 bases, leaving 9 bases between the germline ends. From germline, CDR1 is LNHDA and CDR2 SQIVND (reference sequence). The DNA for the CDR3 is TGTGCCAGTAGTATAGTCGCAGGGGCTGGGGCCAACGTCCTGACTTTC. As protein: CASSIVAGAGANVLTF.

The chain couples TRBV19 to TRBJ1-2; 9 bases map to TRBD1. The CDR3 is made up of 15 amino acids. The ends lost 6 bases at V and 5 bases at J; junction bases unmatched: 10. The germline V gene encodes CDR1 LNHDA and CDR2 SQIVND (reference sequence). The CDR3: CASSWTGVGDYGYTF. The CDR3 DNA sequence: TGTGCCAGTAGCTGGACAGGGGTAGGGGATTATGGCTACACCTTC.

The V gene is TRBV10-3, the J gene TRBJ2-7; 9 positions match TRBD1. Trimming at V came to 10 bases and at J to 3 bases, leaving 4 bases not matched to a gene. CDR3 size: 12 residues. Germline CDR1 ENHRY, CDR2 SYGVKD. The CDR3 DNA follows: TGTGCCAACGGGACAGGGAACTACGAGCAGTACTTC. It encodes CANGTGNYEQYF.

In DNA form, the CDR3 reads TGTGCCAGCAGCGCGACAGGGTGGGGCCACGAGCAGTACTTC. It encodes CASSATGWGHEQYF. The chain links TRBV5-4 to TRBJ2-7; 7 bases are a match to TRBD1. J was trimmed by 5 bases and V by 4 bases; bases with no gene match: 9. Germline V gives CDR1 SGHNT, CDR2 YYREEE (reference sequence). The CDR3 runs 14 residues.

V usage is TRBV5-4 and J usage is TRBJ2-6, with TRBD1 matching over 8 bases. Germline V CDR1 and CDR2: SGHNT, YYREEE (reference sequence). The V segment lost 0 bases and the J segment 2 bases; nucleotides outside the gene matches: 7. There are 18 residues in the CDR3. The DNA of the CDR3 is TGTGCCAGCAGCTTGGCCGACAGGGGATCTCCTGGGGCCAACGTCCTGACTTTC. Protein product: CASSLADRGSPGANVLTF.

The genes are TRBV4-1 and TRBJ2-5; TRBD1 matches at 7 bases. The CDR3 totals 17 residues. Trimming took 3 bases from V and 1 from J; bases not matched to a gene: 11. Per the germline V gene, CDR1 is MGHRA and CDR2 is YSYEKL. The CDR3 DNA is TGCGCCAGCAGCCAGCCCCGGGACAGTAACATCCAAGAGACCCAGTACTTC. It specifies CASSQPRDSNIQETQYF.

The chain combines TRBV5-1 with TRBJ1-2; a weak D match, TRBD1 (6 bases). V was trimmed by 0 bases and J by 4 bases, leaving 16 bases between them. This CDR3 comprises 16 residues. The germline CDR1 and CDR2 sequences are SGHRS and YFSETQ. Here the CDR3 reads CASSLAAGTGFYGYTF. DNA for the CDR3: TGCGCCAGCAGCTTGGCGGCCGGAACAGGGTTCTATGGCTACACCTTC.